This T cell receptor (beta chain) stems from a study of blood T cell repertoires in COVID-19. This clone was counted at least ten times. Germline assignment: CDR1 SGHTA and CDR2 FQGTGA. This CDR3 region has 13 residues. Germline trimming cut 6 bases from V and 6 bases from J; bases unmatched to any gene: 6. In the original workflow: Estimation of nucleated cell counts relied on the amplification of reference gene primers. The method was immunoSEQ multiplex PCR; TCRdb's version includes in-frame clones alone and lacks a portion of them. D and trimming come from the DNA, and the V and J calls and clone size come from that table. The sample carries about 290,000 clones, around 85% recorded once.

The chain couples TRBV7-3 to TRBJ2-3, with 7 bases matching TRBD2. The sample consisted of peripheral blood. This sequence was found in a woman aged 45 to 65 with active or convalescent COVID-19. The CDR3 region has the DNA TGTGCCAGCAGGCGGGAGATTGGGGATACGCAGTATTTT. Its translation is CASRREIGDTQYF.